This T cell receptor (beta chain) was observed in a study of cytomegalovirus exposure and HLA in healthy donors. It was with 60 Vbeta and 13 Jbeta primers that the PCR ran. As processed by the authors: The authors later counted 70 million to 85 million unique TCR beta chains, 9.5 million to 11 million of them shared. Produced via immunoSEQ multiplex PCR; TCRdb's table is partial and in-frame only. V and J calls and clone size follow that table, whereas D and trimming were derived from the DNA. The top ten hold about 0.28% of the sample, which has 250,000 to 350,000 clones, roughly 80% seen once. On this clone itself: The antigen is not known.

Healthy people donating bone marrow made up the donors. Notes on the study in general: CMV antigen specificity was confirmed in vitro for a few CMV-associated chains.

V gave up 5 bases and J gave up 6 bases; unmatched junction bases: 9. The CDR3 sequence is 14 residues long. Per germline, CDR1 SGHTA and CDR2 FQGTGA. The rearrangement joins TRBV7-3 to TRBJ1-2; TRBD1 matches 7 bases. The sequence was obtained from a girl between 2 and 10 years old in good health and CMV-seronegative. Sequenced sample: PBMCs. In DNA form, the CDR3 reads TGTGCCAGCAGCCCCTCGACAGGGTCCGATGGCTACACCTTC. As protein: CASSPSTGSDGYTF.